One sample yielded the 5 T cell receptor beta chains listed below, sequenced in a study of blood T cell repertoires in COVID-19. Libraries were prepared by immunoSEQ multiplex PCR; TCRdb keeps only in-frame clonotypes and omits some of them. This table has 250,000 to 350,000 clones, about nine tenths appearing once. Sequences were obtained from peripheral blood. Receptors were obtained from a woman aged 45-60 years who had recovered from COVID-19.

CDR3 residues: CASSVDGGFSGNTIYF. The CDR3 DNA is TGTGCCAGCAGCGTAGACGGGGGTTTCTCTGGAAACACCATATATTTT. The rearrangement links TRBV9 to TRBJ1-3, with D perhaps matching TRBD1 (5 bases). V was pared by 0 bases and J by 0 bases, with 10 bases between. This CDR3 has 16 amino acids. Germline-derived CDR1 and CDR2 are SGDLS and YYNGEE.

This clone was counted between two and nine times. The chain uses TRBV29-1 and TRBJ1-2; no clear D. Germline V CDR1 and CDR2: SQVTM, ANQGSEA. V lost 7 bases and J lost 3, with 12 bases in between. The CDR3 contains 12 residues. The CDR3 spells CSAGSTHYGYTF. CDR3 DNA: TGCAGCGCGGGCAGCACCCACTATGGCTACACCTTC.

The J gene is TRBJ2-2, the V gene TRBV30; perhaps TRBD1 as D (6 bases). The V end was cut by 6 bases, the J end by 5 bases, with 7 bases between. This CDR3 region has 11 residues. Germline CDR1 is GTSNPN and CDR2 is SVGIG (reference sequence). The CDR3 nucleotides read TGTGCCTGCGACAGGACCGGGGAGCTGTTTTTT. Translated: CACDRTGELFF.

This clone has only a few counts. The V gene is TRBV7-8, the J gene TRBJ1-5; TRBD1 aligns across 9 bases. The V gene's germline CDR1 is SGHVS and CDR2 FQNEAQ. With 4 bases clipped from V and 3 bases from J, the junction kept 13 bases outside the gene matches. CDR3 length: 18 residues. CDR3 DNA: TGTGCCAGCAGCTCGACGGGACAGGGAGCGTGGTTCAATCAGCCCCAGCATTTT. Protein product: CASSSTGQGAWFNQPQHF.

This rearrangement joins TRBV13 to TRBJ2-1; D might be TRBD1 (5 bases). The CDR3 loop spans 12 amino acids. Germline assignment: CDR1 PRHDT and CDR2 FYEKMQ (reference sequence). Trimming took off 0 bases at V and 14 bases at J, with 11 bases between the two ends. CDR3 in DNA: TGTGCCAGCAGCTTAGGAGTGGCAGGGAAGTTCTTC. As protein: CASSLGVAGKFF.